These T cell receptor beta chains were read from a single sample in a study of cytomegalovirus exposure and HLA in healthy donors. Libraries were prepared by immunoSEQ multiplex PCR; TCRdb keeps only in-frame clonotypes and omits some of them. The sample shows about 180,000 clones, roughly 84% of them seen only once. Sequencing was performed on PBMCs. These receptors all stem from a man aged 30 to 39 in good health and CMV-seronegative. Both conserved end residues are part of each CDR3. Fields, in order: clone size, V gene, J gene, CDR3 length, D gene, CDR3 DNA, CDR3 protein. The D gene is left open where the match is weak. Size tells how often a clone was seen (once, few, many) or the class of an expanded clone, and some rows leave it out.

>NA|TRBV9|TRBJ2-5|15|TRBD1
TGTGCCAGCAGTACTGTGACAGGGGGCGGGGAGACCCAGTACTTC
CASSTVTGGGETQYF
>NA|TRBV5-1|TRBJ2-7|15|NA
TGCGCCAGCAGCTTGATTGCGGGAAGCTCCTACGAGCAGTACTTC
CASSLIAGSSYEQYF
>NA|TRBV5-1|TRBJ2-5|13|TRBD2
TGCGCCAGCAGCGCGGGAGTCTGGGAGACCCAGTACTTC
CASSAGVWETQYF
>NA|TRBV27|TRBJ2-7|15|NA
TGTGCCAGCAGTTTACTAGGGGGTGGGAGCTACGAGCAGTACTTC
CASSLLGGGSYEQYF
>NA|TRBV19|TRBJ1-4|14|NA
TGTGCCAGTAGCACTCCAACAACTAATGAAAAACTGTTTTTT
CASSTPTTNEKLFF
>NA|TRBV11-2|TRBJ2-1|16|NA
TGTGCCAGCAGCTATGGATACAGGGCCACCTACAATGAGCAGTTCTTC
CASSYGYRATYNEQFF
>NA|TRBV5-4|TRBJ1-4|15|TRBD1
TGTGCCAGCAGCTTAGACAGGGGGCACAATGAAAAACTGTTTTTT
CASSLDRGHNEKLFF
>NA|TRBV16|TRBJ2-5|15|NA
TGTGCCAGCAAATCCAGACTTCGTTGGAAAGAGACCCAGTACTTC
CASKSRLRWKETQYF
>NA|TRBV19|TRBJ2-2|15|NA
TGTGCCAGTGAGTCGAACAGGGCGAACACCGGGGAGCTGTTTTTT
CASESNRANTGELFF
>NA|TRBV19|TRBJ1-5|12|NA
TGTGCCAGTTCCCCGGGGAATCAGCCCCAGCATTTT
CASSPGNQPQHF
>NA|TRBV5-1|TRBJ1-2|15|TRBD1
TGCGCCAGCAGCGGGGACAGGGGGATAGAATATGGCTACACCTTC
CASSGDRGIEYGYTF
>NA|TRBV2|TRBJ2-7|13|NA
TGTGCCACCCGACAGATGGTCACCTACGAGCAGTACTTC
CATRQMVTYEQYF
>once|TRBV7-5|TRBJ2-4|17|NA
TGTGTCAGAAGCTTAGAGGAGTGCGGGTTCGGCAAAAACATTCAGTACTTC
CVRSLEECGFGKNIQYF
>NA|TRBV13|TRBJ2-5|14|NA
TGTGCCAGCAGCTTAGAGAGTAGCATGGAGACCCAGTACTTC
CASSLESSMETQYF
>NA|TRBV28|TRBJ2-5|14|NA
TGTGCCAGCAGTTTACCCAGTAAAGAAGAGACCCAGTACTTC
CASSLPSKEETQYF
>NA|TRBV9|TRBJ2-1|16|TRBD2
TGTGCCAGCAGCATACGGGACTACCCCTCCTACAATGAGCAGTTCTTC
CASSIRDYPSYNEQFF
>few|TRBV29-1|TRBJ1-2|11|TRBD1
TGCAGCGTGGGACAGGACTATGGCTACACCTTC
CSVGQDYGYTF
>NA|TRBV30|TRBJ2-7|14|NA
TGTGCCTGGCTAACAAAGACTGAAGTCTACGAGCAGTACTTC
CAWLTKTEVYEQYF
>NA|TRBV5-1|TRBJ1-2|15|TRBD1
TGCGCCAGCAGCCGGACAGGGGATCTTAGCTATGGCTACACCTTC
CASSRTGDLSYGYTF
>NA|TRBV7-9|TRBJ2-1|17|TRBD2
TGTGCCAGCAGCTTATGGGAAGCGGGAGGACCCACGAATGAGCAGTTCTTC
CASSLWEAGGPTNEQFF